This section outlines one T cell receptor (beta chain) sequence together with its context. These data belong to a study of blood T cell repertoires in COVID-19. In the study overall: The United States, Italy and Spain were the sources of the acute and convalescent COVID-19 samples.

Here immunoSEQ multiplex PCR was the method, and the copy in TCRdb shows in-frame clones only, minus some. The sample records 350,000 to 400,000 clones, under 90% being singletons. Clinical history as reported by participants underpinned cohort assignment. All recovered Cohort 3 donors got two negative PCRs, got clearance, or saw symptom resolution. The CDR3 is 13 amino acids. Trimming at V came to 1 base and at J to 7 bases, leaving 2 bases not matched to a gene. Per the germline V gene, CDR1 is SGHNT and CDR2 is YYREEE (reference sequence). The sequence was obtained from a woman aged 25-40 years who had recovered from COVID-19. The material sequenced was PBMCs or T cells enriched from blood (not recorded which). The chain has TRBV5-4 and TRBJ2-1, with 7 nucleotides matching TRBD1. This CDR3 reads CASSLRGLNEQFF. DNA for the CDR3: TGTGCCAGCAGCTTGAGGGGGCTGAATGAGCAGTTCTTC. The full variable domain, completed using reference TRBV5-4 and TRBJ2-1, is ETGVTQSPTHLIKTRGQQVTLRCSSQSGHNTVSWYQQALGQGPQFIFQYYREEENGRGNFPPRFSGLQFPNYSSELNVNALELDDSALYLCASSLRGLNEQFFGPGTRLTVL.